These T cell receptor beta chains were read from a single sample in a study of cytomegalovirus exposure and HLA in healthy donors. Sequenced by immunoSEQ multiplex PCR; TCRdb stores in-frame clones only, minus some. The sample has 100,000 to 150,000 clones, 65% to 80% seen once. The material sequenced was PBMCs. The receptors originated from a woman aged 60-75 years in good health and CMV-seropositive. The CDR3 runs from the conserved cysteine through the conserved F or W. Where a row states a size, it is once, few, many or the class of an expanded clone; other rows omit it.

clone_size	cdr3_length	j_call	v_call	cdr3_aa
NA	11	TRBJ1-1	TRBV19	CASSNRGEAFF
once	16	NA	TRBV9	CASSGGLAGGPNEQYF
NA	15	TRBJ2-1	TRBV7-7	CASSPAGLWQDEQFF
few	12	TRBJ2-7	TRBV6-1	CASTGVSYEQYF
NA	11	TRBJ2-1	TRBV5-5	CASSGPNEQFF
few	15	TRBJ1-6	TRBV7-9	CASSYGGRNNSPLHF
NA	14	TRBJ1-1	TRBV5-1	CASSWRGGNTEAFF
few	15	TRBJ2-1	TRBV9	CASSGTSGGNNEQFF
NA	16	TRBJ2-1	TRBV7-9	CASTPTAAGGYNEQFF
NA	15	TRBJ2-7	TRBV7-2	CASSHRGQGHYEQYF
NA	15	TRBJ2-5	TRBV7-9	CASSLEGVMQETQYF
NA	13	TRBJ2-5	TRBV5-1	CASSLDQQETQYF
NA	16	TRBJ2-5	TRBV6-1	CASSEGVAAIQETQYF
NA	14	TRBJ2-1	TRBV4-3	CASSQDGGYNEQFF
NA	17	TRBJ1-2	TRBV11-2	CASSFTPLGTGSYGYTF